This note documents a single T cell receptor (beta chain) sequence. Antigen: not known. The sample comes from a study of OX40 agonist ivuxolimab in advanced cancers. Study-wide background: Intravenous ivuxolimab was administered to patients every 2 weeks at 0.01 to 10 mg/kg. Study conclusions and caveats: With doses of 0.1 to 3.0 mg/kg, CD4+ and CD8+ blood T cells had undergone clonal expansion by week 6.

The assay was immunoSEQ multiplex PCR, and TCRdb's table has in-frame clones only and misses some. The sample consists of about 55,000 clones, roughly 86% of them appearing once. The CDR3 has 14 amino acids. Germline assignment: CDR1 MDHEN and CDR2 SYDVKM. V shed 7 bases and J 6 bases; nucleotides not matched to a gene: 9. The TCR comes from an adult with an advanced solid tumor such as melanoma, head and neck, liver or kidney cancer. The V gene is TRBV28, the J gene TRBJ1-2; 9 nucleotides agree with TRBD1. The starting material was CD4+ or CD8+ T cells sorted from blood, obtained in a trial of the OX40 agonist ivuxolimab. The CDR3 DNA reads as TGTGCCAGCACTACCGGGACAGGGATCCATGGCTACACCTTC. Translating gives CASTTGTGIHGYTF.